The 30 T cell receptor beta chains in this list originate from one sample, sequenced in a study of cytomegalovirus exposure and HLA in healthy donors. Produced via immunoSEQ multiplex PCR; TCRdb's table is partial and in-frame only. The repertoire holds about 57,000 clones, more than 80% seen once, with about 6% in the top ten. Sequencing used PBMCs. All receptors derive from a woman aged 18-35 years in good health and CMV-seronegative.

The V and J genes are TRBV2 and TRBJ2-7; TRBD1 might be the D (5 bases). Germline V gene lookup returns CDR1 SNHLY and CDR2 FYNNEI. The CDR3 spans 11 residues. V was trimmed by 8 bases and J by 3 bases, leaving 8 bases between them. For the CDR3, the DNA is TGTGCCAGCCTCGACAGCTACGAGCAGTACTTC. Protein: CASLDSYEQYF. Combining the CDR3 with reference TRBV2 and TRBJ2-7 gives the whole variable domain EPEVTQTPSHQVTQMGQEVILRCVPISNHLYFYWYRQILGQKVEFLVSFYNNEISEKSEIFDDQFSVERPDGSNFTLKIRSTKLEDSAMYFCASLDSYEQYFGPGTRLTVT.

The genes are TRBV6-5 and TRBJ2-2; 12 bases are shared with TRBD2. The trim removed 5 bases at V and 5 bases at J, leaving 3 bases unmatched. Germline V CDR1 and CDR2: MNHEY, SVGAGI. The CDR3 extends over 15 amino acids. Here the CDR3 DNA reads TGTGCCAGCAGTCGGACTAGCGGGACAACCGGGGAGCTGTTTTTT. It encodes CASSRTSGTTGELFF.

The DNA for the CDR3 is TGTGCCAGTAGTTACGACAGGGGGACCGTGGAGTATTTT. Its protein product is CASSYDRGTVEYF. The chain combines TRBV19 with TRBJ2-3; 9 positions agree with TRBD1. The CDR3 has 13 residues. The V gene end was trimmed by 5 bases and the J gene end by 13 bases; junction bases not matched to a gene: 10. Germline-derived CDR1 and CDR2 are LNHDA and SQIVND (reference sequence). The whole variable domain, filled in from reference TRBV19 and TRBJ2-3, reads DGGITQSPKYLFRKEGQNVTLSCEQNLNHDAMYWYRQDPGQGLRLIYYSQIVNDFQKGDIAEGYSVSREKKESFPLTVTSAQKNPTAFYLCASSYDRGTVEYFGPGTRLTVL.

The J gene is TRBJ2-1, the V gene TRBV11-3; the match to TRBD2 covers 9 bases. Germline V lookup: CDR1 SGHNT, CDR2 YENEEA. The CDR3 has 20 amino acids. Trimming at V came to 1 base and at J to 6 bases, leaving 19 bases not matched to a gene. The CDR3 DNA sequence: TGTGCCAGCAGCTTAGCCTTTCCGACTAGCGGACACCCCCTTACCAATGAGCAGTTCTTC. Protein sequence: CASSLAFPTSGHPLTNEQFF.

This clone has only one observation. The chain links TRBV6-5 to TRBJ1-1, with D possibly TRBD1 on 6 matching bases. Germline loops: CDR1 MNHEY, CDR2 SVGAGI. The V end was cut by 0 bases, the J end by 0 bases, with 11 bases between. The length of the CDR3 is 16 residues. CDR3: CASSYSWTAMNTEAFF. The CDR3 DNA reads TGTGCCAGCAGTTACTCGTGGACAGCCATGAACACTGAAGCTTTCTTT.

The CDR3: CASGGGYEQFF. DNA of the CDR3: TGTGCCAGTGGAGGGGGCTATGAGCAGTTCTTC. This chain links TRBV7-9 with TRBJ2-1; TRBD1 might be the D (7 bases). Germline V gives CDR1 SEHNR, CDR2 FQNEAQ (reference sequence). Trimming pared 9 bases from V and 8 bases from J, leaving 11 bases between. The CDR3 runs to 11 residues.

This clone appeared a few times. The rearrangement uses TRBV10-3 and TRBJ1-6; tentatively, D is TRBD1 (5 bases). The V and J ends lost 8 bases and 10 bases respectively, with 12 bases between them. The CDR3 extends over 12 amino acids. Germline CDR1 reads ENHRY; CDR2 reads SYGVKD. DNA of the CDR3: TGTGCCATCCAGTCGGGGGACTCACCCCTCCACTTT. The encoded protein is CAIQSGDSPLHF.

V usage is TRBV7-7 and J usage is TRBJ2-3; 7 bases map to TRBD2. This CDR3 comprises 17 residues. Germline values: CDR1 SSHAT, CDR2 FNYEAQ (reference sequence). The J segment lost 2 bases and the V segment lost 3 bases, leaving 11 bases of the junction unmatched. The CDR3 region is CASSFARDYEPTDTQYF. CDR3 DNA sequence: TGTGCCAGCAGCTTCGCACGGGACTACGAACCCACAGATACGCAGTATTTT.

V is TRBV13 and J is TRBJ2-1; 12 bases are a match to TRBD2. The J segment lost 7 bases and the V segment lost 5 bases, leaving 9 bases of the junction unmatched. The CDR3 extends over 16 amino acids. The germline CDR1 and CDR2 sequences are PRHDT and FYEKMQ (reference sequence). This CDR3 is CASSTRTSGARNEQFF. The CDR3, as DNA: TGTGCCAGCAGCACCAGGACTAGCGGGGCTCGTAATGAGCAGTTCTTC.

J is TRBJ2-1 and V is TRBV19; 7 bases are a match to TRBD2. The V segment lost 5 bases and the J segment 2 bases; nucleotides outside the gene matches: 6. The CDR3 is 15 residues long. Germline V CDR1 and CDR2: LNHDA, SQIVND (reference sequence). The CDR3 protein is CASSSTSWTYNEQFF. The CDR3 nucleotides are TGTGCCAGTAGTTCGACTAGCTGGACCTACAATGAGCAGTTCTTC.

V gene TRBV9 combines with J gene TRBJ1-5; TRBD1 matches at 7 bases. Losses at the gene ends were 3 bases for V and 6 bases for J; bases not matched to a gene: 6. This CDR3 comprises 14 residues. CDR1 SGDLS and CDR2 YYNGEE come from the germline V gene. The DNA for the CDR3 is TGTGCCAGCAGCGGAGACAGGGCCGGTCAGCCCCAGCATTTT. It translates to CASSGDRAGQPQHF.

V is TRBV9 and J is TRBJ2-2; 10 bases are a match to TRBD1. Unmatched junction bases numbered 3, after V lost 2 bases and J lost 5 bases. Germline assignment: CDR1 SGDLS and CDR2 YYNGEE. This CDR3 is 15 amino acids long. DNA for the CDR3: TGTGCCAGCAGCGTGGGGACAGGGGAGACCGGGGAGCTGTTTTTT. It codes for CASSVGTGETGELFF.

The chain links TRBV29-1 to TRBJ2-3, with a possible D match to TRBD2 (6 bases). The length of the CDR3 is 13 residues. The V end lost 5 bases, the J end lost 0 bases, and 9 bases lay between the germline ends. CDR1 and CDR2 from the germline V gene are SQVTM and ANQGSEA. The CDR3 DNA is TGCAGCGTTACGGGAGCTAGCACAGATACGCAGTATTTT. It translates to CSVTGASTDTQYF.

This chain uses TRBV7-9 with TRBJ1-2, with TRBD1 matching over 9 bases. The CDR3 sequence is 14 residues long. The trim removed 7 bases at V and 3 bases at J, leaving 6 bases unmatched. CDR1 and CDR2 from the germline V gene are SEHNR and FQNEAQ (reference sequence). The CDR3 loop is CASNWGQGDYGYTF. CDR3 coding DNA: TGTGCCAGCAATTGGGGACAGGGCGACTATGGCTACACCTTC.

J is TRBJ2-1 and V is TRBV25-1; tentatively, D is TRBD1 (5 bases). The germline V and J ends were trimmed by 2 bases and 10 bases, with 15 bases remaining between them. The CDR3 spans 14 residues. The germline CDR1 and CDR2 sequences are MGHDK and SYGVNS. DNA of the CDR3: TGTGCCAGCAGTGAAGCATCAGGGTGGCGGGAGCAGTTCTTC. It is translated as CASSEASGWREQFF.

The genes are TRBV7-2 and TRBJ1-5; D possibly corresponds to TRBD1 (5 bases). The CDR3 loop spans 13 amino acids. Germline V gene lookup returns CDR1 SGHTA and CDR2 FQGNSA. V lost 2 bases to trimming and J lost 5 bases, with 7 bases between them. This chain's CDR3 is CASSLRGDQPQHF. CDR3 coding DNA: TGTGCCAGCAGCTTACGGGGGGATCAGCCCCAGCATTTT.

V gene TRBV7-2 combines with J gene TRBJ1-4; D is unclear. This CDR3 comprises 14 residues. CDR1 is SGHTA and CDR2 is FQGNSA in the germline V gene. V was trimmed by 1 base and J by 8 bases, leaving 11 bases between them. The CDR3 bases are TGTGCCAGCAGCTTAGAGGGCGCGGGAGAAAAACTGTTTTTT. The encoded protein is CASSLEGAGEKLFF.

The rearrangement links TRBV11-2 to TRBJ2-7, with a possible D match to TRBD1 (6 bases). The CDR3 contains 15 residues. V was shortened by 4 bases and J by 2 bases, with 15 bases between the two germline ends. Germline CDR1 is SGHAT and CDR2 is FQNNGV. CDR3 sequence reads: CASSSRGAPPYEQYF. The DNA for the CDR3 is TGTGCCAGCAGCTCCAGGGGAGCACCACCCTACGAGCAGTACTTC.

The V and J genes are TRBV7-8 and TRBJ2-3; 13 nucleotides agree with TRBD2. From germline, CDR1 is SGHVS and CDR2 FQNEAQ. V lost 5 bases and J lost 3; bases outside the gene matches: 8. This CDR3 region has 17 residues. CDR3 DNA: TGTGCCAGCAGCCTACGGACTAGCGGGAGAGGTACAGATACGCAGTATTTT. Amino acids: CASSLRTSGRGTDTQYF.

V usage is TRBV5-1 and J usage is TRBJ2-6, with TRBD1 identical over 8 bases. Germline V CDR1 and CDR2: SGHRS, YFSETQ. V gave up 0 bases and J gave up 0 bases; unmatched junction bases: 2. The CDR3 runs 17 residues. CDR3 sequence (DNA): TGCGCCAGCAGCTTGGGGGACAGGCCCTCTGGGGCCAACGTCCTGACTTTC. This codes for CASSLGDRPSGANVLTF.

The V call is TRBV19, the J call TRBJ2-1, with D perhaps matching TRBD2 (6 bases). The CDR3 covers 20 residues. From germline, CDR1 is LNHDA and CDR2 SQIVND (reference sequence). Trimming pared 0 bases from V and 8 bases from J, leaving 29 bases between. The CDR3 DNA reads as TGTGCCAGTAGTATAGATCATGAGTTTGCGGGGTTCAACCCTATCTATGAGCAGTTCTTC. Encoded protein: CASSIDHEFAGFNPIYEQFF.

This chain links TRBV5-1 with TRBJ2-1, with 13 bases fitting TRBD2. The CDR3 is made up of 20 amino acids. The junction had 13 bases not matched to a gene; V was cut back by 3 bases and J by 1 base. CDR1 is SGHRS and CDR2 is YFSETQ in the germline V gene. CDR3 DNA: TGCGCCAGCAGCTGGCCCCAAGGACTAGCGGGGGAATCTTCCTACAATGAGCAGTTCTTC. Encoded protein: CASSWPQGLAGESSYNEQFF. Complete variable domain (other parts from reference TRBV5-1 and TRBJ2-1): KAGVTQTPRYLIKTRGQQVTLSCSPISGHRSVSWYQQTPGQGLQFLFEYFSETQRNKGNFPGRFSGRQFSNSRSEMNVSTLELGDSALYLCASSWPQGLAGESSYNEQFFGPGTRLTVL.

The chain couples TRBV7-8 to TRBJ1-2; 9 bases are shared with TRBD1. The CDR3 extends over 15 amino acids. Germline-derived CDR1 and CDR2 are SGHVS and FQNEAQ. With V trimmed by 0 bases and J by 2 bases, 1 base remained unmatched. The CDR3 DNA reads as TGTGCCAGCAGCTTAGCCGGACAGGGGAACTATGGCTACACCTTC. It encodes CASSLAGQGNYGYTF.

This rearrangement joins TRBV5-8 to TRBJ2-2; 8 positions agree with TRBD1. There are 17 residues in the CDR3. Germline V gene data show CDR1 as SGHTS and CDR2 as YDEGEE. With V trimmed by 7 bases and J by 3 bases, 14 bases remained unmatched. The CDR3 sequence is CASPKGQAVGYTGELFF. The CDR3, as DNA: TGTGCCAGCCCCAAGGGACAGGCGGTCGGATACACCGGGGAGCTGTTTTTT.

This chain connects TRBV23-1 to TRBJ1-5; tentatively, D is TRBD1 (5 bases). Being an ORF, TRBV23-1 has a function that is uncertain. This CDR3 contains 18 residues. With 6 bases removed from V and 0 bases from J, the gap between germline ends came to 21 bases. CDR3 amino acids: CASSLTEGPHYSNQPQHF. CDR3 nucleotides: TGCGCCAGCAGCTTAACGGAGGGACCCCATTATAGCAATCAGCCCCAGCATTTT.

This rearrangement joins TRBV7-7 to TRBJ2-7, with a weak D call TRBD2 (5 bases). The ends were cut back, 2 bases at V and 4 bases at J, with 15 bases in the middle. Germline CDR1 reads SSHAT; CDR2 reads FNYEAQ (reference sequence). The CDR3 is 15 amino acids. CDR3 amino acids: CASSLPIRGAYEQYV. For the CDR3, the DNA is TGTGCCAGCAGCTTACCGATCCGGGGAGCTTACGAGCAGTACGTC.

This CDR3 reads CASSLAGRSIQYF. CDR3 coding DNA: TGCGCCAGCAGCTTGGCTGGCCGATCCATTCAGTACTTC. V gene TRBV5-1 combines with J gene TRBJ2-4; no reliable D call. V lost 0 bases and J lost 9, with 10 bases in between. This CDR3 contains 13 residues. CDR1 and CDR2 from the germline V gene are SGHRS and YFSETQ.

This chain links TRBV18 with TRBJ2-1; maybe TRBD2 (6 bases). This CDR3 spans 13 amino acids. The germline V gene encodes CDR1 KGHSH and CDR2 LQKENI. V was cut by 3 bases and J by 10 bases, with 13 bases left in between. CDR3 region: CASSPRAGLEQFF. CDR3 coding DNA: TGTGCCAGCTCACCCAGGGCGGGGCTAGAGCAGTTCTTC.

CDR3 DNA: TGTGCCAGCAGCTTCCCAATACGACAGGGCCTGAACACTGAAGCTTTCTTT. This sequence encodes CASSFPIRQGLNTEAFF. The chain couples TRBV7-9 to TRBJ1-1; 7 positions match TRBD1. The V and J ends lost 3 bases and 0 bases, in that order; junction bases with no gene match: 10. The germline V gene encodes CDR1 SEHNR and CDR2 FQNEAQ (reference sequence). The CDR3 loop spans 17 amino acids.

The chain has TRBV2 and TRBJ2-3; 9 nucleotides match TRBD1. Trimming took 0 bases from V and 6 from J; bases not matched to a gene: 7. The CDR3 length is 16 residues. CDR1 SNHLY and CDR2 FYNNEI come from the germline V gene. CDR3 bases: TGTGCCAGCAGTGAAGCTGGACAGGGGTTTGTGGATACGCAGTATTTT. This codes for CASSEAGQGFVDTQYF.